This TCR beta chain is from a study of regulatory T cells in long-lasting Graves disease. Whole-study findings and limits: Persistent cases favored TRBV28, TRBJ1-2 and TRBJ2-5.

Libraries of TCR beta came from iRepertoire HTBI primers plus Arm-PCR of CDR3 regions. Using its own MiXCR run on the multiplex PCR reads, TCRdb lists one record per CDR3 protein. The table has 310,000 or so distinct CDR3 sequences, roughly a fifth seen once. About this clonotype itself: Antigen unknown.

Deletions cut 8 bases from V and 5 bases from J, with 15 bases between. This CDR3 region has 14 residues. The V gene's germline CDR1 is MNHNS and CDR2 SASEGT. Time point described: persistent/refractory GD, antithyroid drugs over 5 years with positive TRAb. PBMCs provided the RNA from which the TCR library was made. This sample comprised peripheral blood mononuclear cells (PBMCs), obtained when the disease was refractory, from a patient treated with antithyroid drugs. This sequence originates from a female donor with Graves disease. The chain is built from TRBV6-1 and TRBJ2-2; D may be TRBD2 (5 bases). CDR3 sequence: CASPSGPGTGELFF. The DNA for the CDR3 is TGTGCCAGCCCCTCAGGACCGGGAACCGGGGAGCTGTTTTTT.